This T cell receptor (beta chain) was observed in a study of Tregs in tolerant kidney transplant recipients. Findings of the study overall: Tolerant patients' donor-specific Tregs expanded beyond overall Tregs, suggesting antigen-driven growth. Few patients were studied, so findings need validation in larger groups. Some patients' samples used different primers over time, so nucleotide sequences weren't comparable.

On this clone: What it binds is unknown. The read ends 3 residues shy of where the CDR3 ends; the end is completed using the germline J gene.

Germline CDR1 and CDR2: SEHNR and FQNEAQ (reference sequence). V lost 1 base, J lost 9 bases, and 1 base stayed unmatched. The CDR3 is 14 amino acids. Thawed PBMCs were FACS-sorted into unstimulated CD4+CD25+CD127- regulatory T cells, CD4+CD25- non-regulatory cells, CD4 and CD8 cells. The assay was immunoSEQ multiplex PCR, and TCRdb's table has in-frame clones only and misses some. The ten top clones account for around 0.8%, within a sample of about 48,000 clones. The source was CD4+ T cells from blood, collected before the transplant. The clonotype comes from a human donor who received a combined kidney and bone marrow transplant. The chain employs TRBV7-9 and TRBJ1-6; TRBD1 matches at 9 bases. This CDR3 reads CASSLGTGVSPLHF. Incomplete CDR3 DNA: TGTGCCAGCAGCTTAGGGACAGGGGTTTCACCC.